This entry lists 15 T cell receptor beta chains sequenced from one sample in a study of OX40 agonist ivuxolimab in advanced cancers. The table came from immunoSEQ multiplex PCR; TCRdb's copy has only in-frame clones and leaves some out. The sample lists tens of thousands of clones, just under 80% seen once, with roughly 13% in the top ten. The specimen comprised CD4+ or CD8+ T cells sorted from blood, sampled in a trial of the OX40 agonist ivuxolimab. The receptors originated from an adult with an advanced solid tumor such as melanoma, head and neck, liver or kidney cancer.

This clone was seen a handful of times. The CDR3 loop is CASSQDWGELPANQPQHF. For the CDR3, the DNA is TGCGCCAGCAGCCAAGATTGGGGTGAGTTGCCGGCTAATCAGCCCCAGCATTTT. V usage is TRBV4-1 and J usage is TRBJ1-5; no clear D. The V end was cut by 0 bases, the J end by 4 bases, with 19 bases between. This CDR3 region has 18 residues. Germline V gives CDR1 MGHRA, CDR2 YSYEKL.

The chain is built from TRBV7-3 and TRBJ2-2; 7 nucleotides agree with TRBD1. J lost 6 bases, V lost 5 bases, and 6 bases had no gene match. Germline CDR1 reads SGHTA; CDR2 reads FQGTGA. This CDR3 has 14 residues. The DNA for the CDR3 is TGTGCCAGCAGCCTAGGCAGGGGGTCCGGGGAGCTGTTTTTT. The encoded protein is CASSLGRGSGELFF.

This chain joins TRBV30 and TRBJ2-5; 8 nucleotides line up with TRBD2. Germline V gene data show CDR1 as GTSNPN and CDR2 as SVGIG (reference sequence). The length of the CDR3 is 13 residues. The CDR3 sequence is CGVLAGGEETQYF. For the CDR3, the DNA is TGTGGGGTTCTGGCGGGGGGAGAAGAGACCCAGTACTTC.

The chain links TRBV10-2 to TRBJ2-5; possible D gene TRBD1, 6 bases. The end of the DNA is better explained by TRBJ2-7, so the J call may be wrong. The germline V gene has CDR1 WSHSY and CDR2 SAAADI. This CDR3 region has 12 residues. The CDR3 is CASKNRDYEQYF. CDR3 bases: TGCGCCAGCAAGAACAGGGATTACGAGCAGTACTTC.

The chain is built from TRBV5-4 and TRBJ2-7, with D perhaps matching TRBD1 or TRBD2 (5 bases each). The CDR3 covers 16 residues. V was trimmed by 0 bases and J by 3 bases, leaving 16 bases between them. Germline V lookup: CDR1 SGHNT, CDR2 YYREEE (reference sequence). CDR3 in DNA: TGTGCCAGCAGCTTGGCCGGGGCGGGCGCTGGCTACGAGCAGTACTTC. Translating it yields CASSLAGAGAGYEQYF.

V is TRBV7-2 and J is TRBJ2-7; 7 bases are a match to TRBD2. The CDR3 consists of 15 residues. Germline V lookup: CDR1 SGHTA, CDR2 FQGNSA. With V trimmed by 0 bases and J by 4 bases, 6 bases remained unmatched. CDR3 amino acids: CASSLASGGRYEQYF. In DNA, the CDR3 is TGTGCCAGCAGCTTAGCGTCGGGCGGGAGATACGAGCAGTACTTC.

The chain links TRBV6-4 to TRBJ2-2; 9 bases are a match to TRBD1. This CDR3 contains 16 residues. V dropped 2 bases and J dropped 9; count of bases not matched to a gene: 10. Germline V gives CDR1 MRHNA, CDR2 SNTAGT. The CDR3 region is CASSDQNRGLARELFF. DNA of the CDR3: TGTGCCAGCAGTGACCAAAACAGGGGGCTGGCGAGGGAGCTGTTTTTT.

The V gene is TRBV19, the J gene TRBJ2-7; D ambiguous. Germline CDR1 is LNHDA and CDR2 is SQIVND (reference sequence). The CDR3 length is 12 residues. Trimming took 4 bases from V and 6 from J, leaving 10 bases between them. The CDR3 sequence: CASSNGHCEQYF. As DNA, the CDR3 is TGTGCCAGTAGTAACGGGCACTGCGAGCAGTACTTC.

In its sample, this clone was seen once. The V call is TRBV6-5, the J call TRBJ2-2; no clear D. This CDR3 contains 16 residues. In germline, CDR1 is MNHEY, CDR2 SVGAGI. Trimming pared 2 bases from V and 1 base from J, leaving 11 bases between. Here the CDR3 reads CASSYSLAQNTGELFF. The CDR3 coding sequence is TGTGCCAGCAGTTACAGTTTGGCACAGAACACCGGGGAGCTGTTTTTT.

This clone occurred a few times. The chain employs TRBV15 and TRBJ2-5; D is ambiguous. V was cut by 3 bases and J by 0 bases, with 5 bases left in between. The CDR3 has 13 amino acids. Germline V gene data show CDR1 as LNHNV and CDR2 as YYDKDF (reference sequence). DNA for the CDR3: TGTGCCACCAGCAGGGCAAACCAAGAGACCCAGTACTTC. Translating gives CATSRANQETQYF.

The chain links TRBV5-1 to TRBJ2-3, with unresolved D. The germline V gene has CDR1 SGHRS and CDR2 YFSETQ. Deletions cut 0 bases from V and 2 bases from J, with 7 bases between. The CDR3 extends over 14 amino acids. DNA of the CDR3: TGCGCCAGCAGCTTGGGTAGGGCCACAGATACGCAGTATTTT. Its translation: CASSLGRATDTQYF.

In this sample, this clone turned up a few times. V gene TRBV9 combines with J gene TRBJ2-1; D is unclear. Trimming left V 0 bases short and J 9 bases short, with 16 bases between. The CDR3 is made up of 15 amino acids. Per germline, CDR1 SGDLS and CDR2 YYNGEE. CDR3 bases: TGTGCCAGCAGCGTAGTCAGTGCCCTCAGCCCTGAGCAGTTCTTC. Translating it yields CASSVVSALSPEQFF.

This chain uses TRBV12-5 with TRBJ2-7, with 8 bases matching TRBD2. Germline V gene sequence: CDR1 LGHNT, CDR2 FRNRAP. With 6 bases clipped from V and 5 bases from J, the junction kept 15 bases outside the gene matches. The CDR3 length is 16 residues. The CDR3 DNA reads TGTGCTAGTGGCCTTGATAGAGCGGGAGCGTGGGACGAGCAGTACTTC. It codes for CASGLDRAGAWDEQYF.

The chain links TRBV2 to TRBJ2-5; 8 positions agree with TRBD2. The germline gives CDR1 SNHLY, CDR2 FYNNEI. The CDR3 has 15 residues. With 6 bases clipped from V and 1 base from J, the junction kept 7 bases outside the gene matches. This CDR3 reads CASRVGGGSQETQYF. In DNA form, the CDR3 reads TGTGCCAGCAGGGTCGGGGGGGGCTCCCAAGAGACCCAGTACTTC.

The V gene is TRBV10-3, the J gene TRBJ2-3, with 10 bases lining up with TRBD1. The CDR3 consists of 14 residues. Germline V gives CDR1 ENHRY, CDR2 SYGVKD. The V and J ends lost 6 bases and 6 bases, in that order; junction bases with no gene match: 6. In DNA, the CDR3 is TGTGCCATCAGCCCGGGACAGGGGAAGGATACGCAGTATTTT. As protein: CAISPGQGKDTQYF.